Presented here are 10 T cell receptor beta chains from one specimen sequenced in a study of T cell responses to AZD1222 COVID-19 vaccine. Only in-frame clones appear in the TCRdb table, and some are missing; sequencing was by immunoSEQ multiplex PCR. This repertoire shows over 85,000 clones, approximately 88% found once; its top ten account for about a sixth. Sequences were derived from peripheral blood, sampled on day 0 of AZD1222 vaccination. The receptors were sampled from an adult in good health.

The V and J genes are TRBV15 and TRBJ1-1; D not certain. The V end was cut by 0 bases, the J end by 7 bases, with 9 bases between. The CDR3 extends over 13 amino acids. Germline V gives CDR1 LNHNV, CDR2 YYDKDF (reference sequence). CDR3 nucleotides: TGTGCCACCAGCAGAGATCTGGGCCTTGAAGCTTTCTTT. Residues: CATSRDLGLEAFF.

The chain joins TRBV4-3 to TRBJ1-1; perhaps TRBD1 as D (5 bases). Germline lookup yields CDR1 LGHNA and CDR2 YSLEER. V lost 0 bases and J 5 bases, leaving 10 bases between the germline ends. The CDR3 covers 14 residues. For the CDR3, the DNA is TGCGCCAGCAGCCAAGATCTTGGGGGAACTGAAGCTTTCTTT. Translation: CASSQDLGGTEAFF.

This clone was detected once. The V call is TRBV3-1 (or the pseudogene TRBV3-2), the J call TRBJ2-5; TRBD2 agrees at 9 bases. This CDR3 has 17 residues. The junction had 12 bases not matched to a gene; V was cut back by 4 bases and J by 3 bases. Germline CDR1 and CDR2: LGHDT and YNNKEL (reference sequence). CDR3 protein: CASSRFSGGVPEETQYF. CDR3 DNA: TGTGCCAGCAGCCGGTTTAGCGGGGGAGTGCCGGAAGAGACCCAGTACTTC.

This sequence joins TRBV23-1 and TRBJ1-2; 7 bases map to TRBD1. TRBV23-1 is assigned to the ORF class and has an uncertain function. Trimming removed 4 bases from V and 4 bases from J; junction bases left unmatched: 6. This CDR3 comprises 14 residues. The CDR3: CASSREGAVYGYTF. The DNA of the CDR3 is TGCGCCAGCAGTCGGGAGGGGGCGGTCTATGGCTACACCTTC.

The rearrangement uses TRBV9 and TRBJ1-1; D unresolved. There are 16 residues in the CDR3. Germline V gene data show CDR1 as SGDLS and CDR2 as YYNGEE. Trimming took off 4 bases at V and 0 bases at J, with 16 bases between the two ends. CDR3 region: CASSTTRAGLNTEAFF. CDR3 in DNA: TGTGCCAGCAGCACCACGAGGGCAGGATTGAACACTGAAGCTTTCTTT.

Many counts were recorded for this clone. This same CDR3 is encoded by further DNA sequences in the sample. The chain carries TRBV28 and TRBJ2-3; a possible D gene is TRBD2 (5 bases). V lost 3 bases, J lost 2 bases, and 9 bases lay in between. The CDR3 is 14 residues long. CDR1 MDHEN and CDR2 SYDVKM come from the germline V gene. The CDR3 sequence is CASSFGEITDTQYF. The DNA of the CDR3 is TGTGCCAGCAGTTTCGGGGAAATCACAGATACGCAGTATTTT. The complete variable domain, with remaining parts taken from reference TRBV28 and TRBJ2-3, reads DVKVTQSSRYLVKRTGEKVFLECVQDMDHENMFWYRQDPGLGLRLIYFSYDVKMKEKGDIPEGYSVSREKKERFSLILESASTNQTSMYLCASSFGEITDTQYFGPGTRLTVL.

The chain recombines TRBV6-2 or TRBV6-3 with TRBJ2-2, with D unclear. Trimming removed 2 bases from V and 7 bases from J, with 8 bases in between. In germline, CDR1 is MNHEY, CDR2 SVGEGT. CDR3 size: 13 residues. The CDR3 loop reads CASSYDGFGELFF. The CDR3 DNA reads TGTGCCAGCAGTTACGATGGATTCGGGGAGCTGTTTTTT.

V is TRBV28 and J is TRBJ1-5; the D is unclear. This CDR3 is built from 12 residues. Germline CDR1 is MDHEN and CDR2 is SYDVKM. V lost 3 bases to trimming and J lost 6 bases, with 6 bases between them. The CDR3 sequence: CASSLVAQPQHF. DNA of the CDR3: TGTGCCAGCAGTTTGGTTGCTCAGCCCCAGCATTTT. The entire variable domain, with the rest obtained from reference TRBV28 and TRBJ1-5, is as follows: DVKVTQSSRYLVKRTGEKVFLECVQDMDHENMFWYRQDPGLGLRLIYFSYDVKMKEKGDIPEGYSVSREKKERFSLILESASTNQTSMYLCASSLVAQPQHFGDGTRLSIL.

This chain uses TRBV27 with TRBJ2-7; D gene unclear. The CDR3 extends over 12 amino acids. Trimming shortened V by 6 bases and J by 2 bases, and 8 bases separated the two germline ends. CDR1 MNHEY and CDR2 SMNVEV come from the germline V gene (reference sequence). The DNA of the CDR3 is TGTGCCAGCAGCCATATACCCTACGAGCAGTACTTC. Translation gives CASSHIPYEQYF.

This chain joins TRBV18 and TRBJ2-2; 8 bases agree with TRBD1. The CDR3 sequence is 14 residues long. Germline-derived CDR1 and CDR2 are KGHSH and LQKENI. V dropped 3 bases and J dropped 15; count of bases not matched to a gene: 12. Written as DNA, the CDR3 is TGTGCCAGCTCACCTAGGGACAGGACCCTATCGGTGTTTTTT. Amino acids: CASSPRDRTLSVFF.